One sample yielded the 30 T cell receptor beta chains listed below, sequenced in a study of T cell responses to AZD1222 COVID-19 vaccine. Some clones are missing from TCRdb's copy, which holds only in-frame ones; the method was immunoSEQ multiplex PCR. The table lists around 120,000 clones, 80% to 90% of them singletons. The sample consisted of peripheral blood, taken on day 0 of AZD1222 vaccination. The receptor set was obtained from an adult in good health.

The chain links TRBV6-5 to TRBJ1-2, with D tentatively TRBD1 (5 bases). In germline, CDR1 is MNHEY, CDR2 SVGAGI. The CDR3 totals 14 residues. V lost 4 bases to trimming and J lost 4 bases, with 13 bases between them. The CDR3 DNA follows: TGTGCCAGCAGTTCCCAGCAGGGAGGCTATGGCTACACCTTC. This codes for CASSSQQGGYGYTF.

The chain recombines TRBV30 with TRBJ1-5; tentatively, D is TRBD1 (6 bases). The V gene's germline CDR1 is GTSNPN and CDR2 SVGIG (reference sequence). V was shortened by 1 base and J by 0 bases, with 16 bases between the two germline ends. The CDR3 spans 17 residues. The CDR3 protein is CAWSGDNKGYSNQPQHF. CDR3 DNA: TGTGCCTGGAGTGGGGACAATAAGGGGTATAGCAATCAGCCCCAGCATTTT.

V gene TRBV7-2 combines with J gene TRBJ1-1; TRBD1 is a possible D gene (5 bases). Germline values: CDR1 SGHTA, CDR2 FQGNSA. Deletions cut 8 bases from V and 4 bases from J, with 14 bases between. The CDR3 spans 13 residues. CDR3 bases: TGTGCCAGCTTGACAGAGGTGGTCACTGAAGCTTTCTTT. As protein: CASLTEVVTEAFF.

The CDR3: CASSLRLAQIPDTQYF. The CDR3 DNA is TGTGCCAGCAGTCTCCGACTAGCCCAAATCCCAGATACGCAGTATTTT. This chain joins TRBV27 and TRBJ2-3; 7 bases agree with TRBD2. This CDR3 has 16 residues. J was trimmed by 4 bases and V by 5 bases; bases with no gene match: 12. Germline values: CDR1 MNHEY, CDR2 SMNVEV (reference sequence).

This clone has a handful of counts. The chain combines TRBV30 with TRBJ2-1; no clear D. The CDR3 runs 13 residues. Germline CDR1 and CDR2: GTSNPN and SVGIG (reference sequence). Trimming stripped 4 bases from V and 1 base from J, with 8 bases between. This chain's CDR3 is CAWIAASYNEQFF. In DNA, the CDR3 is TGTGCCTGGATTGCGGCGTCCTACAATGAGCAGTTCTTC.

V usage is TRBV7-8 and J usage is TRBJ2-1; the match to TRBD2 covers 14 bases. CDR1 and CDR2 from the germline V gene are SGHVS and FQNEAQ. J lost 12 bases, V lost 5 bases, and 15 bases had no gene match. The CDR3 has 17 amino acids. The DNA of the CDR3 is TGTGCCAGCAGCCGATATGATGGGACTAGCGGGGGTAGGAGGCAGTTCTTC. Translated, it gives CASSRYDGTSGGRRQFF.

The chain has TRBV4-1 and TRBJ2-5; no clear D. Germline V gives CDR1 MGHRA, CDR2 YSYEKL. V gave up 1 base and J gave up 1 base, with 13 bases separating them. The CDR3 loop spans 16 amino acids. CDR3 amino acids: CASSQASQPIQETQYF. The CDR3 DNA is TGCGCCAGCAGCCAAGCCTCCCAGCCGATCCAAGAGACCCAGTACTTC.

This chain connects TRBV6-5 to TRBJ2-6; the D is unclear. Germline loops: CDR1 MNHEY, CDR2 SVGAGI. CDR3 size: 14 residues. The V gene lost 9 bases and the J gene lost 2 bases, with 11 bases spanning the gap. CDR3: CASRSETGANVLTF. The CDR3 bases are TGTGCCAGTCGATCAGAAACTGGGGCCAACGTCCTGACTTTC.

In nucleotides, the CDR3 is TGTGCCAGCAGCCCCCTGGGACGGAGCACAGATACGCAGTATTTT. This codes for CASSPLGRSTDTQYF. This sequence joins TRBV6-6 and TRBJ2-3; D may be TRBD1 or TRBD2 (5 bases each). V dropped 6 bases and J dropped 0 bases, with 13 bases sitting between them. CDR1 is MNHNY, CDR2 SVGAGI, per germline (reference sequence). CDR3 length equals 15 residues.

The chain couples TRBV5-6 to TRBJ2-1, with 10 bases fitting TRBD1. Germline V gene data show CDR1 as SGHDT and CDR2 as YYEEEE. The CDR3 sequence is 16 residues long. J lost 3 bases, V lost 5 bases, and 8 bases had no gene match. The CDR3 here is CASRAPGQGRYNEQFF. CDR3 DNA sequence: TGTGCCAGCAGAGCCCCGGGACAGGGGCGCTACAATGAGCAGTTCTTC.

J is TRBJ2-1 and V is TRBV9; the D gene is possibly TRBD2 (6 bases). This CDR3 contains 17 residues. Trimming left V 0 bases short and J 2 bases short, with 15 bases between. Germline lookup yields CDR1 SGDLS and CDR2 YYNGEE. CDR3 region: CASSVDTSMDAYNEQFF. The CDR3 coding sequence is TGTGCCAGCAGCGTAGATACTAGCATGGACGCCTACAATGAGCAGTTCTTC.

This clone was observed a single time. The same CDR3 arises from other DNA sequences in this sample as well. This chain joins TRBV5-1 and TRBJ1-1; no clear D. The CDR3 covers 13 residues. Trimming took off 0 bases at V and 1 base at J, with 4 bases between the two ends. Per the germline V gene, CDR1 is SGHRS and CDR2 is YFSETQ. The CDR3 loop is CASSLAPNTEAFF. Here the CDR3 DNA reads TGCGCCAGCAGCTTGGCCCCGAACACTGAAGCTTTCTTT.

This clone occurred once. V is TRBV5-1 and J is TRBJ1-4; TRBD1 matches at 9 bases. Per germline, CDR1 SGHRS and CDR2 YFSETQ. The CDR3 runs 15 residues. The J segment lost 5 bases and the V segment lost 4 bases, leaving 6 bases of the junction unmatched. The DNA of the CDR3 is TGCGCCAGCAGCCCCGGGACAGGGAGGAATGAAAAACTGTTTTTT. It yields the protein CASSPGTGRNEKLFF.

The gene calls are TRBV9 and TRBJ1-5; weak D call: TRBD1 (6 bases). CDR1 and CDR2 from the germline V gene are SGDLS and YYNGEE. CDR3 length: 14 residues. V gave up 5 bases and J gave up 4 bases, with 13 bases separating them. In DNA form, the CDR3 reads TGTGCCAGCAGTCCGGGGGCACTTAATCAGCCCCAGCATTTT. This encodes CASSPGALNQPQHF.

The rearrangement uses TRBV19 and TRBJ1-3; D unclear. The CDR3 is 11 residues long. Between the trimmed V and J ends, which lost 4 bases and 4 bases, there was a span of 2 bases. Germline V gene data show CDR1 as LNHDA and CDR2 as SQIVND (reference sequence). The CDR3 spells CASSTGNTIYF. The CDR3 nucleotides read TGTGCCAGTAGTACCGGAAACACCATATATTTT.

This clone was detected only a few times. This chain links TRBV5-4 with TRBJ1-1, with D unresolved. CDR1 is SGHNT, CDR2 YYREEE, per germline (reference sequence). V was cut by 3 bases and J by 1 base, with 7 bases left in between. The CDR3 totals 13 residues. For the CDR3, the DNA is TGTGCCAGCAGCTCGGCCCCGAACACTGAAGCTTTCTTT. Amino acids: CASSSAPNTEAFF.

The chain is built from TRBV20-1 and TRBJ1-6; perhaps TRBD1 as D (6 bases). Germline-derived CDR1 and CDR2 are DFQATT and SNEGSKA (reference sequence). Trimming took 3 bases from V and 9 from J, leaving 18 bases between them. CDR3 length equals 15 residues. The CDR3 DNA reads TGCAGTGCTAGTCCTCTACAGGGCTTTATTTCACCCCTCCACTTT. This translates into CSASPLQGFISPLHF.

Only one count was recorded for this clone. The CDR3 loop reads CASSLAGGWEKLFF. CDR3 coding DNA: TGTGCCAGCAGCTTAGCGGGCGGTTGGGAAAAACTGTTTTTT. J is TRBJ1-4 and V is TRBV7-9; D gene ambiguous. This CDR3 has 14 amino acids. The germline V gene has CDR1 SEHNR and CDR2 FQNEAQ (reference sequence). Trimming removed 0 bases from V and 8 bases from J, with 10 bases in between.

The rearrangement links TRBV11-2 to TRBJ2-7; perhaps TRBD2 as D (5 bases). The CDR3 covers 11 residues. Germline V gene sequence: CDR1 SGHAT, CDR2 FQNNGV. The germline V and J ends were trimmed by 3 bases and 9 bases, with 9 bases remaining between them. CDR3 DNA sequence: TGTGCCAGCAGCTTCGGCGCGGGGCAGTACTTC. Translation: CASSFGAGQYF.

The chain links TRBV29-1 to TRBJ2-5; D not certain. Germline CDR1 SQVTM, CDR2 ANQGSEA. The CDR3 loop spans 13 amino acids. V lost 0 bases to trimming and J lost 2 bases, with 7 bases between them. The CDR3 spells CSVEDGLQETQYF. In DNA form, the CDR3 reads TGCAGCGTTGAAGATGGGCTACAAGAGACCCAGTACTTC.

The rearrangement uses TRBV10-3 and TRBJ1-5, with D maybe TRBD1 (5 bases). CDR1 and CDR2 (germline): ENHRY, SYGVKD. The CDR3 consists of 15 residues. V lost 1 base, J lost 3 bases, and 10 bases lay in between. CDR3 residues: CAISELAGINQPQHF. The DNA of the CDR3 is TGTGCCATCAGTGAGTTGGCAGGGATCAATCAGCCCCAGCATTTT.

The chain is built from TRBV18 and TRBJ1-6; no firm D call. Germline lookup yields CDR1 KGHSH and CDR2 LQKENI. V shed 3 bases and J shed 6 bases, with 12 bases lying between them. The CDR3 length is 15 residues. The CDR3 reads CASSPWNTGNSPLHF. The CDR3 DNA sequence: TGTGCCAGCTCACCTTGGAATACGGGTAATTCACCCCTCCACTTT.

A few counts support this clone. The gene calls are TRBV12-3 or TRBV12-4 and TRBJ2-7, with D unclear. The CDR3 covers 12 residues. V was shortened by 3 bases and J by 6 bases, with 9 bases between the two germline ends. In DNA, the CDR3 is TGTGCCAGCAGTTTTAAGTATGGCGAGCAGTACTTC. It encodes CASSFKYGEQYF.

The chain has TRBV7-2 and TRBJ1-3; no firm D call. CDR1 is SGHTA, CDR2 FQGNSA, per germline. V shed 1 base and J shed 2 bases, with 6 bases lying between them. The CDR3 consists of 14 residues. The CDR3 region has the DNA TGTGCCAGCAGCTTAGACTGGGCTGGAAACACCATATATTTT. It yields the protein CASSLDWAGNTIYF.

The chain combines TRBV29-1 with TRBJ2-7, with 8 bases matching TRBD2. The CDR3 covers 13 residues. From germline, CDR1 is SQVTM and CDR2 ANQGSEA. J gave up 5 bases and V 7 bases, and 10 bases lay outside the gene matches. The CDR3 DNA is TGCAGCGCTGGAGCGGGGGCCAGGGACGAGCAGTACTTC. Its translation is CSAGAGARDEQYF.

V usage is TRBV5-6 and J usage is TRBJ2-4; D is unclear. This CDR3 has 16 residues. V lost 0 bases to trimming and J lost 6 bases, with 16 bases between them. CDR1 and CDR2 (germline): SGHDT, YYEEEE. CDR3 amino acids: CASSLVRGQNRNIQYF. DNA for the CDR3: TGTGCCAGCAGCTTGGTGAGAGGCCAGAATAGAAACATTCAGTACTTC.

A word on this clone: An end of the junction differs from the germline gene, which may be a read error. The chain recombines TRBV30 with TRBJ2-5, with TRBD1 identical over 7 bases. Per germline, CDR1 GTSNPN and CDR2 SVGIG (reference sequence). The CDR3 totals 13 residues. CDR3 sequence: CAWSATRDSPNHF. CDR3 coding DNA: TGTGCCTGGAGTGCCACCCGGGACAGTCCCAACCACTTC.

The chain links TRBV6-5 to TRBJ2-7; the D gene could be TRBD1 or TRBD2 (6 bases each). The V gene's germline CDR1 is MNHEY and CDR2 SVGAGI. V gave up 10 bases and J gave up 8 bases, with 12 bases separating them. This CDR3 is built from 10 residues. The CDR3 spells CATGEDKQYF. DNA of the CDR3: TGTGCCACAGGGGAGGATAAGCAGTACTTC.

This chain joins TRBV6-6 and TRBJ2-5; 14 nucleotides match TRBD2. Germline lookup yields CDR1 MNHNY and CDR2 SVGAGI (reference sequence). CDR3 length equals 17 residues. V trimming: 5 bases; J trimming: 4 bases; junction bases outside the gene matches: 9. The chain's CDR3 is CASSLLGTSGSGETQYF. The CDR3 DNA is TGTGCCAGCAGTCTCCTCGGGACTAGCGGGAGCGGAGAGACCCAGTACTTC.

The J gene is TRBJ1-5, the V gene TRBV5-1; D not resolved. V lost 0 bases and J 0 bases, leaving 7 bases between the germline ends. The V gene's germline CDR1 is SGHRS and CDR2 YFSETQ. The CDR3 is 15 residues long. The CDR3 sequence is CASSLGVNSNQPQHF. The CDR3, as DNA: TGCGCCAGCAGCTTGGGAGTGAATAGCAATCAGCCCCAGCATTTT. Based on the CDR3 plus reference TRBV5-1 and TRBJ1-5, the full variable domain is KAGVTQTPRYLIKTRGQQVTLSCSPISGHRSVSWYQQTPGQGLQFLFEYFSETQRNKGNFPGRFSGRQFSNSRSEMNVSTLELGDSALYLCASSLGVNSNQPQHFGDGTRLSIL.